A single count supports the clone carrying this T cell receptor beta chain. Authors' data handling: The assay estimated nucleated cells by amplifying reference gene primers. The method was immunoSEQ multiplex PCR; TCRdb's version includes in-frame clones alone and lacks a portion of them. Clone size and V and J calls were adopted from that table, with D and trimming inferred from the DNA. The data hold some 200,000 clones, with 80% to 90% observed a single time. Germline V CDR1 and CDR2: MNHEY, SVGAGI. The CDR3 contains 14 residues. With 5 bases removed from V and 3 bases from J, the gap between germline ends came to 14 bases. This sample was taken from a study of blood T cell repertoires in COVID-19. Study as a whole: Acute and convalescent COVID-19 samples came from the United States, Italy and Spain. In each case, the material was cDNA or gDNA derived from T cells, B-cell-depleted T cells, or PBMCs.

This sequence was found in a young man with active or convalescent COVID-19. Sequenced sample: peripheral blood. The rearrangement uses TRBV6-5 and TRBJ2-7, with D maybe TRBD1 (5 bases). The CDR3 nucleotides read TGTGCCAGCAGTAGGGGAACGGGTATCTACGAGCAGTACGTC. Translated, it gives CASSRGTGIYEQYV.